The 29 T cell receptor beta chains presented below share a single source sample, sequenced in a study of blood T cells in healthy people across ages. The authors ran a second PCR of roughly 7 to 11 cycles using a sample-barcoded 5' primer and a J-beta primer mix. TCRdb called the 5' RACE reads again in MiXCR, with one record for every CDR3 protein. The table lists hundreds of thousands of distinct CDR3 sequences, roughly 43% of them singletons. The specimen sequenced was blood. The receptors derive from a man older than 75 in good health.

This clonotype was counted only a few times. This chain uses TRBV4-3 with TRBJ2-3, with 8 bases aligning to TRBD2. The germline CDR1 and CDR2 sequences are LGHNA and YSLEER. The CDR3 spans 16 residues. Losses at the gene ends were 1 base for V and 2 bases for J; bases not matched to a gene: 5. Here the CDR3 DNA reads TGCGCCAGCAGCCAAGGTATAGCGGGAAACACAGATACGCAGTATTTT. It is translated as CASSQGIAGNTDTQYF.

This clonotype was seen at least ten times. The chain combines TRBV11-1 with TRBJ2-5, with TRBD1 matching 7 bases. Trimming at V came to 6 bases and at J to 4 bases, leaving 14 bases not matched to a gene. Germline V gene lookup returns CDR1 SGHAT and CDR2 FQDESV (reference sequence). The CDR3 length is 16 residues. CDR3 loop: CASSTRQGPPLETQYF. In nucleotides, the CDR3 is TGTGCCAGCAGTACCCGACAGGGCCCCCCTTTAGAGACCCAGTACTTC.

The chain is built from TRBV11-2 and TRBJ1-5, with D hard to call. Trimming shortened V by 4 bases and J by 7 bases, and 14 bases separated the two germline ends. Germline CDR1 and CDR2: SGHAT and FQNNGV. CDR3 length: 14 amino acids. In DNA form, the CDR3 reads TGTGCCAGCAGCTCAGGACGGCCGTACCAGCCCCAGCATTTT. Translation gives CASSSGRPYQPQHF. The whole variable domain, filled in from reference TRBV11-2 and TRBJ1-5, reads EAGVAQSPRYKIIEKRQSVAFWCNPISGHATLYWYQQILGQGPKLLIQFQNNGVVDDSQLPKDRFSAERLKGVDSTLKIQPAKLEDSAVYLCASSSGRPYQPQHFGDGTRLSIL.

A word on this clonotype: The junction departs from the called germline gene at one end, perhaps through a read error. The rearrangement links TRBV7-7 to TRBJ2-3, with TRBD2 identical over 7 bases. The CDR3 runs to 17 residues. Germline loops: CDR1 SSHAT, CDR2 FNYEAQ (reference sequence). The CDR3 is CASSYPGGRASTDTQYF. The CDR3 bases are TGTGCTAGCAGCTACCCCGGGGGGAGGGCTAGCACAGATACGCAGTATTTT. Based on the CDR3 plus reference TRBV7-7 and TRBJ2-3, the full variable domain is GAGVSQSPRYKVTKRGQDVTLRCDPISSHATLYWYQQALGQGPEFLTYFNYEAQPDKSGLPSDRFSAERPEGSISTLTIQRTEQRDSAMYRCASSYPGGRASTDTQYFGPGTRLTVL.

The rearrangement joins TRBV7-2 to TRBJ2-3; 7 positions agree with TRBD2. The CDR3 runs to 15 residues. The germline gives CDR1 SGHTA, CDR2 FQGNSA. J gave up 3 bases and V 1 base, and 4 bases lay outside the gene matches. CDR3 sequence: CASSLVSRGTDTQYF. In DNA form, the CDR3 reads TGTGCCAGCAGCTTAGTCTCGCGGGGGACAGATACGCAGTATTTT.

V gene TRBV7-2 combines with J gene TRBJ2-7; 7 positions match TRBD2. The CDR3 is 13 amino acids. Germline V CDR1 and CDR2: SGHTA, FQGNSA. Germline trimming cut 5 bases from V and 4 bases from J; bases unmatched to any gene: 5. CDR3 DNA: TGTGCCAGCAGCACTAGCGTGCAATACGAGCAGTACTTC. Its protein is CASSTSVQYEQYF. The whole variable domain, filled in from reference TRBV7-2 and TRBJ2-7, reads GAGVSQSPSNKVTEKGKDVELRCDPISGHTALYWYRQSLGQGLEFLIYFQGNSAPDKSGLPSDRFSAERTGGSVSTLTIQRTQQEDSAVYLCASSTSVQYEQYFGPGTRLTVT.

The chain joins TRBV29-1 to TRBJ2-7; TRBD1 aligns across 7 bases. J gave up 1 base and V 6 bases, and 6 bases lay outside the gene matches. This CDR3 contains 13 residues. Germline loops: CDR1 SQVTM, CDR2 ANQGSEA. Here the CDR3 DNA reads TGCAGCGTCGTAGACAGGGCGTCCTACGAGCAGTACTTC. Its protein is CSVVDRASYEQYF.

This clonotype has more than one count but fewer than ten. The gene calls are TRBV28 and TRBJ2-3, with D possibly TRBD1 on 5 matching bases. CDR1 MDHEN and CDR2 SYDVKM come from the germline V gene. Trimming took off 2 bases at V and 1 base at J, with 10 bases between the two ends. The CDR3 consists of 15 residues. This CDR3 is CASSLRGLGTDTQYF. The DNA of the CDR3 is TGTGCCAGCAGTTTAAGGGGTCTAGGCACAGATACGCAGTATTTT.

This clonotype was counted a few times. The chain has TRBV20-1 and TRBJ2-3, with a tentative D call TRBD2 (5 bases). Trimming cost V 5 bases and J 4 bases, with 10 bases left between them. Looked up from germline, CDR1 is DFQATT and CDR2 is SNEGSKA (reference sequence). There are 12 residues in the CDR3. DNA of the CDR3: TGCAGTGCTCCCACGAGGGCAGATACGCAGTATTTT. The encoded protein is CSAPTRADTQYF.

The DNA for the CDR3 is TGTGCCAGCAGCTCCGGGACAGGAGATTACAATGAGCAGTTCTTC. Its translation: CASSSGTGDYNEQFF. This chain links TRBV7-6 with TRBJ2-1, with 8 bases lining up with TRBD1. The V and J ends lost 4 bases and 4 bases, in that order; junction bases with no gene match: 6. The germline gives CDR1 SGHVS, CDR2 FNYEAQ. This CDR3 is 15 amino acids long.

The chain has TRBV12-3 or TRBV12-4 and TRBJ1-6; D is unclear. The ends were cut back, 2 bases at V and 15 bases at J, with 8 bases in the middle. The CDR3 is made up of 11 amino acids. CDR3 in amino acids: CASSLRELLHF. DNA for the CDR3: TGTGCCAGCAGTTTAAGAGAGCTCCTCCACTTT.

This clonotype was observed many times. CDR3 DNA sequence: TGTGCCAGCAGCTTAGTGTCGGAGACCCAGTACTTC. It specifies CASSLVSETQYF. The rearrangement links TRBV7-8 to TRBJ2-5, with unresolved D. V lost 1 base and J 5 bases, leaving 5 bases between the germline ends. Germline lookup yields CDR1 SGHVS and CDR2 FQNEAQ. CDR3 length: 12 residues.

This clonotype was found a few times. This chain connects TRBV6-4 to TRBJ2-1; no clear D gene. With the DNA end fitting TRBJ2-7 better, the J assignment may be wrong. The CDR3 covers 15 residues. The germline V gene encodes CDR1 MRHNA and CDR2 SNTAGT. The CDR3 sequence is CASSQQLSSYNEQYF. The CDR3 nucleotides are TGTGCCAGCAGTCAACAATTAAGCTCCTACAATGAGCAGTACTTC.

The gene calls are TRBV11-1 and TRBJ2-5; 8 bases match TRBD2. The V and J ends lost 5 bases and 11 bases, in that order; junction bases with no gene match: 16. Germline V lookup: CDR1 SGHAT, CDR2 FQDESV (reference sequence). The CDR3 totals 15 residues. The CDR3 DNA is TGTGCCAGCAGCCCATTGGCGGGGGGCTACAATGAGCAGTACTTC. Its translation: CASSPLAGGYNEQYF.

Only a few counts were recorded for this clonotype. The chain employs TRBV28 and TRBJ1-5, with D uncertain. The V and J ends lost 7 bases and 3 bases respectively, with 13 bases between them. The germline CDR1 and CDR2 sequences are MDHEN and SYDVKM. CDR3 size: 14 residues. CDR3 protein: CASTKKGHNQPQHF. CDR3 in DNA: TGTGCCAGCACTAAAAAGGGCCACAATCAGCCCCAGCATTTT.

This clonotype was detected a few times. This rearrangement joins TRBV6-6 to TRBJ2-3; TRBD1 matches 9 bases. This CDR3 has 16 amino acids. Germline V gene lookup returns CDR1 MNHNY and CDR2 SVGAGI (reference sequence). With V trimmed by 5 bases and J by 0 bases, 6 bases remained unmatched. Here the CDR3 reads CASSTGTGTSTDTQYF. Here the CDR3 DNA reads TGTGCCAGCAGTACTGGGACAGGGACTAGCACAGATACGCAGTATTTT.

This clonotype turned up a few times. The rearrangement joins TRBV20-1 to TRBJ2-7; 7 bases fit TRBD1. V was clipped by 6 bases and J by 5 bases; unmatched bases: 10. The CDR3 spans 13 residues. CDR1 and CDR2 (germline): DFQATT, SNEGSKA (reference sequence). This CDR3 reads CSAQGTVGDEQYF. Written as DNA, the CDR3 is TGCAGTGCCCAGGGGACAGTGGGCGACGAGCAGTACTTC.

The CDR3 here is CSAPPVTSGVTDTQYF. DNA of the CDR3: TGCAGTGCCCCCCCCGTAACTAGCGGGGTCACAGATACGCAGTATTTT. The rearrangement uses TRBV20-1 and TRBJ2-3, with 10 bases fitting TRBD2. The CDR3 is 16 amino acids. J gave up 2 bases and V 6 bases, and 11 bases lay outside the gene matches. The germline V gene encodes CDR1 DFQATT and CDR2 SNEGSKA (reference sequence).

This clonotype was seen a handful of times. V and J are TRBV20-1 and TRBJ1-5; no firm D call. The CDR3 length is 13 residues. The ends were cut back, 1 base at V and 0 bases at J, with 4 bases in the middle. Germline V gene sequence: CDR1 DFQATT, CDR2 SNEGSKA (reference sequence). CDR3 coding DNA: TGCAGTGCTAGAGTGAATAGCAATCAGCCCCAGCATTTT. Its translation is CSARVNSNQPQHF.

The chain is built from TRBV5-4 and TRBJ2-5; unclear D gene. V lost 3 bases to trimming and J lost 2 bases, with 8 bases between them. The CDR3 is 13 residues long. The germline gives CDR1 SGHNT, CDR2 YYREEE (reference sequence). CDR3 in DNA: TGTGCCAGCAGCTCCTCCCCGCAAGAGACCCAGTACTTC. Encoded protein: CASSSSPQETQYF.

This sequence joins TRBV5-6 and TRBJ2-5, with 11 positions matching TRBD2. The CDR3 is 16 amino acids. Germline CDR1 is SGHDT and CDR2 is YYEEEE. J was trimmed by 0 bases and V by 4 bases; bases with no gene match: 5. CDR3 DNA: TGTGCCAGCAGCGCCCCGACTAGCGGGGACCAAGAGACCCAGTACTTC. It translates to CASSAPTSGDQETQYF.

The chain joins TRBV7-2 to TRBJ2-5, with 10 bases fitting TRBD1. Near its end, the DNA agrees better with TRBJ2-7, so the J call may be wrong. Germline-derived CDR1 and CDR2 are SGHTA and FQGNSA. This CDR3 spans 14 amino acids. The CDR3 region has the DNA TGTGCCAGCAGCCAACCGGGACAGGGGTACGAGCAGTACTTC. It translates to CASSQPGQGYEQYF.

This clonotype was recorded a few times. The gene calls are TRBV20-1 and TRBJ1-1; D possibly corresponds to TRBD1 (6 bases). V was clipped by 5 bases and J by 4 bases, with 17 bases between them. Germline-derived CDR1 and CDR2 are DFQATT and SNEGSKA (reference sequence). The CDR3 consists of 14 residues. CDR3 nucleotide sequence: TGCAGTGCTCGATACTCCAGGGGAGCCACTGAAGCTTTCTTT. Protein: CSARYSRGATEAFF.

The sample holds a few counts of this clonotype. The rearrangement links TRBV7-2 to TRBJ2-5; no reliable D call. V was shortened by 1 base and J by 1 base, with 10 bases between the two germline ends. The CDR3 consists of 15 residues. The germline gives CDR1 SGHTA, CDR2 FQGNSA. CDR3: CASSLVLPSQETQYF. CDR3 in DNA: TGTGCCAGCAGCTTAGTGCTTCCATCCCAAGAGACCCAGTACTTC. Full variable domain (outside the CDR3, taken from reference TRBV7-2 and TRBJ2-5): GAGVSQSPSNKVTEKGKDVELRCDPISGHTALYWYRQSLGQGLEFLIYFQGNSAPDKSGLPSDRFSAERTGGSVSTLTIQRTQQEDSAVYLCASSLVLPSQETQYFGPGTRLLVL.

The CDR3 region is CASSFSGSGNTEAFF. For the CDR3, the DNA is TGCGCCAGCAGCTTTTCCGGTAGCGGGAACACTGAAGCTTTCTTT. This chain joins TRBV5-1 and TRBJ1-1; D is ambiguous. This CDR3 contains 15 residues. Trimming left V 2 bases short and J 1 base short, with 12 bases between. Germline CDR1 SGHRS, CDR2 YFSETQ.

The chain combines TRBV7-9 with TRBJ2-3; 13 positions agree with TRBD2. CDR1 and CDR2 from the germline V gene are SEHNR and FQNEAQ (reference sequence). V lost 4 bases, J lost 0 bases, and 4 bases stayed unmatched. The CDR3 has 17 amino acids. The DNA for the CDR3 is TGTGCCAGCAGCTGGGGGACTAGCGGGATTAGCACAGATACGCAGTATTTT. Its protein is CASSWGTSGISTDTQYF.

V usage is TRBV2 and J usage is TRBJ2-2; the match to TRBD1 covers 8 bases. CDR1 is SNHLY, CDR2 FYNNEI, per germline. V gave up 3 bases and J gave up 6 bases; unmatched junction bases: 6. This CDR3 region has 15 residues. The CDR3 is CASSDPGGAPGELFF. The CDR3 region has the DNA TGTGCCAGCAGTGACCCAGGGGGCGCCCCCGGGGAGCTGTTTTTT.

The V call is TRBV29-1, the J call TRBJ2-3; D might be TRBD1 or TRBD2, each matching 5 bases. The CDR3 totals 11 residues. Germline V gene sequence: CDR1 SQVTM, CDR2 ANQGSEA. V lost 7 bases and J lost 10, with 15 bases in between. The chain's CDR3 is CSAHDMGAQYF. The CDR3 region has the DNA TGCAGCGCCCACGACATGGGGGCGCAGTATTTT.

V usage is TRBV29-1 and J usage is TRBJ2-7; D is undetermined. Deletions cut 6 bases from V and 7 bases from J, with 13 bases between. Germline values: CDR1 SQVTM, CDR2 ANQGSEA. The CDR3 consists of 11 residues. CDR3 DNA: TGCAGCGTCGCTAACATGAATGAGCAGTACTTC. This sequence encodes CSVANMNEQYF.